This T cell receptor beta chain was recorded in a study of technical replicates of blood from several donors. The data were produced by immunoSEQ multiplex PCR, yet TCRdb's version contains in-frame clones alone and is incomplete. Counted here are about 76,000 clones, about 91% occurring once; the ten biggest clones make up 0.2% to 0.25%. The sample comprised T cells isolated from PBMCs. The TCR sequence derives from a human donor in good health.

In DNA form, the CDR3 reads TGCAGCGTGAAGACGGGACAGGACTACGAGCAGTACTTC. Translation: CSVKTGQDYEQYF. This chain connects TRBV29-1 to TRBJ2-7; 8 bases match TRBD1. The CDR3 sequence is 13 residues long. Germline values: CDR1 SQVTM, CDR2 ANQGSEA. The ends lost 6 bases at V and 3 bases at J; junction bases unmatched: 7.